Following are 19 T cell receptor beta chains from one sample sequenced in a study of shared clonotypes between healthy human individuals. TCRdb keeps only in-frame clones here, not all; method: immunoSEQ multiplex PCR. The sample includes hundreds of thousands of clones, about 80% seen only once; the top ten take 1.5% to 2%. The sample consisted of memory CD4+ T cells sorted from blood. Documented subset: CD45RA-negative fraction. The receptors stem from a woman aged 30 to 39 in good health.

The chain has TRBV19 and TRBJ2-5; maybe TRBD2 (6 bases). Trimming pared 4 bases from V and 7 bases from J, leaving 16 bases between. Germline values: CDR1 LNHDA, CDR2 SQIVND (reference sequence). The CDR3 contains 14 residues. The CDR3 is CASSNRDFPATQYF. CDR3 nucleotides: TGTGCCAGTAGTAACCGGGACTTCCCGGCGACCCAGTACTTC.

V usage is TRBV10-2 and J usage is TRBJ1-5; D call uncertain. Germline CDR1 reads WSHSY; CDR2 reads SAAADI. Trimming stripped 0 bases from V and 0 bases from J, with 6 bases between. There are 15 residues in the CDR3. CDR3 residues: CASSESDPSNQPQHF. In DNA, the CDR3 is TGCGCCAGCAGTGAGTCTGATCCTAGCAATCAGCCCCAGCATTTT.

This clone was seen once. The chain combines TRBV28 with TRBJ1-5; D is unresolved. V lost 7 bases and J lost 1, with 8 bases in between. The CDR3 spans 13 residues. The germline V gene encodes CDR1 MDHEN and CDR2 SYDVKM. CDR3 amino acids: CASKVPSNQPQHF. CDR3 sequence (DNA): TGTGCCAGCAAGGTTCCAAGCAATCAGCCCCAGCATTTT.

V is TRBV4-1 and J is TRBJ2-1; 7 bases are a match to TRBD1. Per the germline V gene, CDR1 is MGHRA and CDR2 is YSYEKL. V shed 2 bases, J shed 1 base, and the junction held 14 bases outside the gene matches. The CDR3 totals 19 residues. CDR3 in amino acids: CASSQSRYTGVGSYNEQFF. The DNA for the CDR3 is TGCGCCAGCAGCCAATCCCGTTACACAGGGGTGGGTTCCTACAATGAGCAGTTCTTC.

This chain connects TRBV6-5 to TRBJ2-7; D perhaps matches TRBD1 (6 bases). CDR1 MNHEY and CDR2 SVGAGI come from the germline V gene. This CDR3 has 15 amino acids. With 6 bases removed from V and 1 base from J, the gap between germline ends came to 16 bases. DNA for the CDR3: TGTGCCAGCAGATATACAGGGTCCCATTCCTACGAGCAGTACTTC. It encodes CASRYTGSHSYEQYF.

V is TRBV6-6 and J is TRBJ2-2, with 10 bases that match TRBD2. Trimming cost V 5 bases and J 3 bases; bases outside gene matches: 3. CDR3 length: 15 residues. Germline V gene sequence: CDR1 MNHNY, CDR2 SVGAGI (reference sequence). Here the CDR3 reads CASSPTSGDTGELFF. The CDR3 DNA sequence: TGTGCCAGCAGTCCTACTAGCGGGGACACCGGGGAGCTGTTTTTT.

This clone was counted only a few times. This sequence joins TRBV7-2 and TRBJ2-7; TRBD1 matches 9 bases. V trimming: 3 bases; J trimming: 8 bases; junction bases outside the gene matches: 11. Germline assignment: CDR1 SGHTA and CDR2 FQGNSA. The CDR3 loop spans 15 amino acids. Here the CDR3 DNA reads TGTGCCAGCAGCTTTTCCGGGACAGGGCAGCAGAAGCAGTACTTC. Translation: CASSFSGTGQQKQYF.

This clone was observed a single time. V and J are TRBV7-3 and TRBJ2-1; no clear D gene. This CDR3 is 12 amino acids long. Germline CDR1 is SGHTA and CDR2 is FQGTGA. V was trimmed by 5 bases and J by 9 bases, leaving 11 bases between them. The CDR3 spells CASSVAGTEQFF. The CDR3 nucleotides read TGTGCCAGCAGCGTAGCCGGAACTGAGCAGTTCTTC. Variable domain in full (rest from reference TRBV7-3 and TRBJ2-1): GAGVSQTPSNKVTEKGKYVELRCDPISGHTALYWYRQSLGQGPEFLIYFQGTGAADDSGLPNDRFFAVRPEGSVSTLKIQRTERGDSAVYLCASSVAGTEQFFGPGTRLTVL.

The rearrangement joins TRBV5-1 to TRBJ1-1; 10 bases line up with TRBD1. The CDR3 covers 14 residues. V shed 5 bases, J shed 4 bases, and the junction held 5 bases outside the gene matches. Germline assignment: CDR1 SGHRS and CDR2 YFSETQ. The CDR3 region is CASRRQGAVTEAFF. CDR3 in DNA: TGCGCCAGCAGACGACAGGGGGCCGTCACTGAAGCTTTCTTT.

This clone was recorded many times. The V call is TRBV28, the J call TRBJ2-3; D ambiguous. Germline CDR1 is MDHEN and CDR2 is SYDVKM. This CDR3 is built from 13 residues. Trimming shortened V by 0 bases and J by 7 bases, and 8 bases separated the two germline ends. The CDR3 sequence is CASSLWGLNTQYF. The CDR3 DNA follows: TGTGCCAGCAGTTTATGGGGTCTAAATACGCAGTATTTT.

This chain links TRBV7-9 with TRBJ2-5, with D perhaps TRBD2 (6 bases). Between the trimmed V and J ends, which lost 0 bases and 3 bases, there was a span of 14 bases. CDR1 is SEHNR, CDR2 FQNEAQ, per germline (reference sequence). The length of the CDR3 is 16 residues. The CDR3 DNA follows: TGTGCCAGCAGCTTAGCACAGACAGCGGGTGAAGAGACCCAGTACTTC. Its translation is CASSLAQTAGEETQYF.

The rearrangement joins TRBV4-1 to TRBJ1-1, with D maybe TRBD1 (5 bases). The germline CDR1 and CDR2 sequences are MGHRA and YSYEKL. V was clipped by 3 bases and J by 1 base, with 18 bases between them. The CDR3 consists of 17 residues. The CDR3 here is CASSQSAGLRGNTEAFF. DNA for the CDR3: TGCGCCAGCAGCCAGTCTGCGGGACTCCGAGGGAACACTGAAGCTTTCTTT.

There are a few counts of this clone. The chain recombines TRBV11-3 with TRBJ2-1; D is ambiguous. Germline CDR1 reads SGHNT; CDR2 reads YENEEA. The CDR3 is 15 amino acids. Trimming left V 2 bases short and J 0 bases short, with 8 bases between. CDR3 DNA: TGTGCCAGCAGCTTACATCCAAACTCCTACAATGAGCAGTTCTTC. This encodes CASSLHPNSYNEQFF.

This chain uses TRBV9 with TRBJ1-5; D not resolved. Germline CDR1 is SGDLS and CDR2 is YYNGEE. CDR3 length equals 14 residues. Trimming removed 4 bases at V and 0 bases at J, with 8 bases between. Written as DNA, the CDR3 is TGTGCCAGCAGCTCAATTTATAGCAATCAGCCCCAGCATTTT. Translated, it gives CASSSIYSNQPQHF. Combining the CDR3 with reference TRBV9 and TRBJ1-5 gives the whole variable domain DSGVTQTPKHLITATGQRVTLRCSPRSGDLSVYWYQQSLDQGLQFLIQYYNGEERAKGNILERFSAQQFPDLHSELNLSSLELGDSALYFCASSSIYSNQPQHFGDGTRLSIL.

The chain links TRBV5-1 to TRBJ1-2; the D gene is possibly TRBD1 (5 bases). The CDR3 totals 16 residues. Germline V gene sequence: CDR1 SGHRS, CDR2 YFSETQ. The V end lost 5 bases, the J end lost 4 bases, and 21 bases lay between the germline ends. This CDR3 is CASSQSKRGAGYGYTF. The CDR3 DNA is TGCGCCAGCAGTCAATCAAAGAGGGGCGCGGGCTATGGCTACACCTTC.

This clone was seen a handful of times. The CDR3 nucleotides read TGTGCCAGCAGCCCCCACGGGACTAGCATCGAGCAGTACTTC. This codes for CASSPHGTSIEQYF. This sequence joins TRBV28 and TRBJ2-7, with TRBD2 matching 9 bases. Germline-derived CDR1 and CDR2 are MDHEN and SYDVKM. The CDR3 length is 14 residues. V dropped 6 bases and J dropped 6; count of bases not matched to a gene: 9.

In the case of this clone: Mismatch with germline at one junction end may stem from a read error. The V call is TRBV28, the J call TRBJ2-7; no reliable D call. Looked up from germline, CDR1 is MDHEN and CDR2 is SYDVKM. The CDR3 consists of 13 residues. Written as DNA, the CDR3 is TGTGCCAGCGGTTTCGGTGTGGACTACGAGCAGTACTTC. Encoded protein: CASGFGVDYEQYF.

The V gene is TRBV19, the J gene TRBJ1-2; no reliable D call. Germline V gives CDR1 LNHDA, CDR2 SQIVND (reference sequence). With 7 bases removed from V and 0 bases from J, the gap between germline ends came to 18 bases. The CDR3 consists of 16 residues. CDR3 protein: CASNLLGAEANYGYTF. Here the CDR3 DNA reads TGTGCCAGTAACCTGTTGGGTGCAGAGGCTAACTATGGCTACACCTTC.

The chain carries TRBV5-5 and TRBJ2-5; 8 positions agree with TRBD2. From germline, CDR1 is SGHKS and CDR2 YYEKEE (reference sequence). CDR3 size: 17 residues. Trimming at V came to 2 bases and at J to 5 bases, leaving 14 bases not matched to a gene. As DNA, the CDR3 is TGTGCCAGCAGCTTTTACGGGAGGGCCGTAGGAATTGAGACCCAGTACTTC. Protein sequence: CASSFYGRAVGIETQYF.